These 19 T cell receptor beta chains originate from one sample sequenced in a study of vaccination effects on CD4 cells after COVID-19. These receptors are not linked to any known antigen. Peptide-pool stimulation followed by sequencing identified expanded antigen-specific CD4+ clonotypes in the ViraFEST assay. With about 9 days of culture completed, CD4+ T cells were isolated. Nobody among the vaccine recipients had prior SARS-CoV-2 infection (nucleocapsid antibodies were negative). The method was immunoSEQ multiplex PCR; TCRdb's version includes in-frame clones alone and lacks a portion of them. The data show about 27,000 clones, with around three quarters seen just once and about 20% held by the top ten. The sample was CD4+ T cells from PBMCs cultured with HCoV-NL63 spike peptides, taken before COVID-19 vaccination. The origin of the receptors is a human donor who received a COVID-19 vaccine.

This sequence joins TRBV5-4 and TRBJ2-7, with D possibly being TRBD2 (5 bases). There are 16 residues in the CDR3. From germline, CDR1 is SGHNT and CDR2 YYREEE (reference sequence). V lost 0 bases and J lost 3, with 16 bases in between. The CDR3 region has the DNA TGTGCCAGCAGCTTGGATCCGGGAAGGTCTCTCTACGAGCAGTACTTC. It codes for CASSLDPGRSLYEQYF.

This sequence joins TRBV9 and TRBJ2-3; perhaps TRBD2 as D (6 bases). Germline CDR1 SGDLS, CDR2 YYNGEE. The CDR3 is 16 amino acids. Trimming removed 1 base at V and 6 bases at J, with 18 bases between. For the CDR3, the DNA is TGTGCCAGCAGCGTACGGGACTCCCTTTTGATGGATACGCAGTATTTT. The encoded protein is CASSVRDSLLMDTQYF.

This rearrangement joins TRBV5-1 to TRBJ1-2; 7 bases align to TRBD1. The CDR3 has 15 residues. The germline gives CDR1 SGHRS, CDR2 YFSETQ. The trim removed 0 bases at V and 9 bases at J, leaving 11 bases unmatched. CDR3 loop: CASSLGDSGTSSYTF. The CDR3 coding sequence is TGCGCCAGCAGCTTGGGGGACAGCGGAACTAGCAGCTACACCTTC.

The chain links TRBV19 to TRBJ1-2; D is possibly TRBD1 (6 bases). CDR3 size: 13 residues. V was pared by 5 bases and J by 8 bases, with 15 bases between. Germline V gene lookup returns CDR1 LNHDA and CDR2 SQIVND (reference sequence). The CDR3 nucleotides are TGTGCCAGTAGTCCAGGGGACGCTGGCGGCTACACCTTC. It specifies CASSPGDAGGYTF.

The chain links TRBV27 to TRBJ1-2; the D gene is possibly TRBD1 (5 bases). Germline V lookup: CDR1 MNHEY, CDR2 SMNVEV (reference sequence). The V end was cut by 5 bases, the J end by 8 bases, with 15 bases between. The CDR3 length is 13 residues. The CDR3 DNA reads TGTGCCAGCAGTACCCAGACAGAGGGGGGCTACACCTTC. Translating it yields CASSTQTEGGYTF.

A few counts support this clone. The chain recombines TRBV19 with TRBJ1-5; D might be TRBD1 (5 bases). There are 17 residues in the CDR3. Between the trimmed V and J ends, which lost 6 bases and 1 base, there was a span of 19 bases. Germline V CDR1 and CDR2: LNHDA, SQIVND (reference sequence). CDR3 in DNA: TGTGCCAGTAGGCCAGGCCGGGACGGAAAGAGCAATCAGCCCCAGCATTTT. Protein product: CASRPGRDGKSNQPQHF.

CDR3 nucleotides: TGTGCCAGCAGCTTAGGTGGCCTAGCGGCCTACAATGAGCAGTTCTTC. Translating it yields CASSLGGLAAYNEQFF. The genes are TRBV11-3 and TRBJ2-1; 7 bases line up with TRBD2. Losses at the gene ends were 1 base for V and 2 bases for J; bases not matched to a gene: 5. CDR1 and CDR2 from the germline V gene are SGHNT and YENEEA. This CDR3 is 16 amino acids long.

V gene TRBV9 combines with J gene TRBJ1-4; 7 nucleotides agree with TRBD1. The CDR3 consists of 15 residues. In germline, CDR1 is SGDLS, CDR2 YYNGEE. V trimming: 3 bases; J trimming: 7 bases; junction bases outside the gene matches: 9. CDR3 nucleotides: TGTGCCAGCAGCGGGACACAGGGGAGGAGTGAAAAACTGTTTTTT. Translated: CASSGTQGRSEKLFF.

The CDR3 spells CATAGPLTYEQYF. CDR3 DNA sequence: TGTGCCACCGCGGGCCCCCTAACCTACGAGCAGTACTTC. This chain links TRBV10-3 with TRBJ2-7, with D maybe TRBD2 (5 bases). This CDR3 comprises 13 residues. The germline CDR1 and CDR2 sequences are ENHRY and SYGVKD. Trimming took 10 bases from V and 2 from J, leaving 15 bases between them.

The rearrangement joins TRBV6-2 or TRBV6-3 to TRBJ1-2; D remains unclear. The length of the CDR3 is 12 residues. V was shortened by 2 bases and J by 4 bases, with 5 bases between the two germline ends. Germline CDR1 and CDR2: MNHEY and SVGEGT. The CDR3 region has the DNA TGTGCCAGCAGTTACAAGAGCTATGGCTACACCTTC. Encoded protein: CASSYKSYGYTF.

This chain uses TRBV5-1 with TRBJ2-1; D may be TRBD1 or TRBD2 (6 bases each). Germline V lookup: CDR1 SGHRS, CDR2 YFSETQ. The CDR3 has 15 residues. V lost 4 bases and J lost 6, with 17 bases in between. CDR3 sequence reads: CASSPGGPGGNEQFF. The CDR3 nucleotides are TGCGCCAGCAGCCCCGGGGGCCCCGGCGGCAATGAGCAGTTCTTC.

This clone was counted a few times. The chain links TRBV5-4 to TRBJ2-7; D is unresolved. Trimming pared 1 base from V and 2 bases from J, leaving 7 bases between. The CDR3 covers 13 residues. Germline CDR1 is SGHNT and CDR2 is YYREEE (reference sequence). The CDR3 is CASSLYSTYEQYF. CDR3 nucleotide sequence: TGTGCCAGCAGCTTGTACTCTACCTACGAGCAGTACTTC. Looking up the rest from reference TRBV5-4 and TRBJ2-7 gives the full variable domain: ETGVTQSPTHLIKTRGQQVTLRCSSQSGHNTVSWYQQALGQGPQFIFQYYREEENGRGNFPPRFSGLQFPNYSSELNVNALELDDSALYLCASSLYSTYEQYFGPGTRLTVT.

The CDR3 spells CSVSGNLNTEAFF. Written as DNA, the CDR3 is TGCAGCGTTTCGGGGAACCTGAACACTGAAGCTTTCTTT. The rearrangement uses TRBV29-1 and TRBJ1-1; no clear D gene. The CDR3 totals 13 residues. Germline CDR1 reads SQVTM; CDR2 reads ANQGSEA. The V gene lost 5 bases and the J gene lost 0 bases, with 10 bases spanning the gap. The full variable domain, its missing parts supplied by reference TRBV29-1 and TRBJ1-1, is SAVISQKPSRDICQRGTSLTIQCQVDSQVTMMFWYRQQPGQSLTLIATANQGSEATYESGFVIDKFPISRPNLTFSTLTVSNMSPEDSSIYLCSVSGNLNTEAFFGQGTRLTVV.

V usage is TRBV10-3 and J usage is TRBJ1-2, with D perhaps TRBD1 (6 bases). The V gene's germline CDR1 is ENHRY and CDR2 SYGVKD. The V and J ends lost 2 bases and 8 bases respectively, with 6 bases between them. The CDR3 totals 11 residues. The DNA of the CDR3 is TGTGCCATCAGTGAGGGGGGCGGCTACACCTTC. This encodes CAISEGGGYTF.

Relative to its sample, this clone is medium-sized (0.01 to 0.1%). The V and J genes are TRBV9 and TRBJ1-3; weak D call: TRBD1 (6 bases). The germline V and J ends were trimmed by 3 bases and 4 bases, with 8 bases remaining between them. There are 13 residues in the CDR3. Germline CDR1 and CDR2: SGDLS and YYNGEE. The CDR3 DNA reads TGTGCCAGCAGCGAGGACAGAGGAAACACCATATATTTT. It specifies CASSEDRGNTIYF.

The chain links TRBV19 to TRBJ1-4, with no clear D. Germline assignment: CDR1 LNHDA and CDR2 SQIVND (reference sequence). Trimming removed 3 bases at V and 3 bases at J, with 11 bases between. This CDR3 is 15 amino acids long. In DNA form, the CDR3 reads TGTGCCAGTAGTATTACGGGTGGGTCTAATGAAAAACTGTTTTTT. Its translation: CASSITGGSNEKLFF.

This rearrangement joins TRBV4-2 to TRBJ1-1; unclear D gene. Germline V lookup: CDR1 LGHNA, CDR2 YNFKEQ. Trimming removed 0 bases at V and 3 bases at J, with 17 bases between. This CDR3 has 17 amino acids. This chain's CDR3 is CASSQEGWYGSDTEAFF. In DNA, the CDR3 is TGTGCCAGCAGCCAAGAGGGGTGGTATGGATCGGACACTGAAGCTTTCTTT.

This clone has a handful of counts. V and J are TRBV7-9 and TRBJ1-3; no clear D. CDR3 length: 17 residues. Trimming cost V 6 bases and J 0 bases, with 18 bases left between them. Germline values: CDR1 SEHNR, CDR2 FQNEAQ (reference sequence). CDR3 residues: CASSSDTDFLSGNTIYF. DNA for the CDR3: TGTGCCAGCAGTTCTGACACGGACTTTCTCTCTGGAAACACCATATATTTT.

This clone was observed once. This chain links TRBV11-2 with TRBJ2-1; D gene ambiguous. Germline CDR1 and CDR2: SGHAT and FQNNGV. V was cut by 7 bases and J by 11 bases, with 24 bases left in between. This CDR3 contains 15 residues. CDR3 protein: CASTLDFPPGKQQFF. CDR3 nucleotides: TGTGCCAGCACCCTCGATTTCCCCCCAGGTAAACAGCAGTTCTTC.